One sample yielded the 30 T cell receptor beta chains listed below, sequenced in a study of blood T cell repertoires in COVID-19 (dated by TCRdb to the early 2020s). The library relied on the immunoSEQ multiplex PCR assay. TCRdb holds this immuneACCESS table with in-frame rearrangements only. Some clones are missing; in checked studies, unresolved V genes explain under half, and the rest has no known cause. Counted in this sample were under 350,000 clones; 89% of them appeared once. In total, the top ten clones hold 1.5% to 2% of the sample. The specimen was PBMCs or T cells enriched from blood (not recorded which). These receptors were taken from a woman aged 40 to 50 who had recovered from COVID-19.

The chain couples TRBV5-1 to TRBJ2-2; TRBD1 agrees at 9 bases. The V and J ends lost 3 bases and 6 bases, in that order; junction bases with no gene match: 6. Germline V CDR1 and CDR2: SGHRS, YFSETQ. This CDR3 spans 15 amino acids. Here the CDR3 reads CASSWGDRVAGELFF. CDR3 DNA sequence: TGCGCCAGCAGCTGGGGGGACAGGGTCGCCGGGGAGCTGTTTTTT.

V and J are TRBV12-5 and TRBJ1-1; D call uncertain. Trimming cost V 7 bases and J 1 base, with 10 bases left between them. The CDR3 totals 13 residues. Per the germline V gene, CDR1 is LGHNT and CDR2 is FRNRAP. The DNA of the CDR3 is TGTGCTAGTGCCGTGGGCCCGAACACTGAAGCTTTCTTT. Its translation is CASAVGPNTEAFF.

As regards this clone: Other nucleotide sequences from this sample produce the same CDR3. V and J are TRBV14 and TRBJ1-2, with 7 bases that match TRBD1. With 1 base clipped from V and 4 bases from J, the junction kept 0 bases outside the gene matches. Looked up from germline, CDR1 is SGHDN and CDR2 is FVKESK. The CDR3 is 13 amino acids. The CDR3: CASSQGQGYGYTF. In nucleotides, the CDR3 is TGTGCCAGCAGCCAAGGACAGGGCTATGGCTACACCTTC.

The count of this clone is one. The chain recombines TRBV2 with TRBJ1-6, with TRBD1 identical over 10 bases. Germline CDR1 SNHLY, CDR2 FYNNEI. This CDR3 is 14 amino acids long. Trimming removed 10 bases from V and 7 bases from J; junction bases left unmatched: 7. In DNA, the CDR3 is TGTGCCACCAATGGACAGGGGGGAAATTCACCCCTCCACTTT. It translates to CATNGQGGNSPLHF.

A single count supports this clone. As DNA, the CDR3 is TGCGCCAGCACCCTAGCGGGAGGGGCCAATGAGCAGTTCTTC. Amino acid sequence: CASTLAGGANEQFF. The chain employs TRBV5-1 and TRBJ2-1; 12 bases map to TRBD2. This CDR3 has 14 residues. Germline-derived CDR1 and CDR2 are SGHRS and YFSETQ. The V segment lost 6 bases and the J segment 6 bases; nucleotides outside the gene matches: 4.

The genes are TRBV18 and TRBJ1-6, with D unresolved. CDR1 is KGHSH and CDR2 is LQKENI in the germline V gene. The CDR3 loop spans 15 amino acids. V shed 2 bases and J shed 5 bases, with 10 bases lying between them. The CDR3 DNA follows: TGTGCCAGCTCACCAGGCATCAGAAATAATTCACCCCTCCACTTT. Its protein product is CASSPGIRNNSPLHF.

The rearrangement uses TRBV4-1 and TRBJ1-3; weak D call: TRBD1 (5 bases). The CDR3 has 16 amino acids. CDR1 is MGHRA and CDR2 is YSYEKL in the germline V gene. V gave up 0 bases and J gave up 5 bases, with 14 bases separating them. This CDR3 is CASSQEGHTKRNTIYF. In DNA, the CDR3 is TGCGCCAGCAGCCAAGAAGGACACACTAAACGAAACACCATATATTTT.

V and J are TRBV6-2 or TRBV6-3 and TRBJ2-3, with D unclear. The germline V and J ends were trimmed by 6 bases and 6 bases, with 7 bases remaining between them. Germline-derived CDR1 and CDR2 are MNHEY and SVGEGT. This CDR3 contains 11 residues. Here the CDR3 reads CASSVADTQYF. DNA for the CDR3: TGTGCCAGCAGCGTAGCTGATACGCAGTATTTT.

This chain connects TRBV7-3 to TRBJ1-1; perhaps TRBD1 as D (5 bases). Trimming stripped 1 base from V and 1 base from J, with 10 bases between. This CDR3 has 15 amino acids. CDR1 and CDR2 from the germline V gene are SGHTA and FQGTGA. CDR3 region: CASSLNARANTEAFF. DNA for the CDR3: TGTGCCAGCAGCTTAAACGCCAGGGCGAACACTGAAGCTTTCTTT.

This clone was detected only once. The V and J genes are TRBV4-1 and TRBJ1-2, with 9 bases fitting TRBD1. The V gene end was trimmed by 3 bases and the J gene end by 4 bases; junction bases not matched to a gene: 3. Germline V lookup: CDR1 MGHRA, CDR2 YSYEKL. There are 14 residues in the CDR3. This CDR3 is CASSQGTGSYGYTF. The CDR3 coding sequence is TGCGCCAGCAGCCAGGGGACAGGGAGCTATGGCTACACCTTC.

This chain links TRBV5-1 with TRBJ1-1, with a tentative D call TRBD1 (5 bases). This CDR3 has 13 residues. The ends were cut back, 4 bases at V and 5 bases at J, with 12 bases in the middle. CDR1 and CDR2 (germline): SGHRS, YFSETQ. This chain's CDR3 is CASSGGGPTEAFF. In DNA form, the CDR3 reads TGCGCCAGCAGCGGGGGAGGACCGACTGAAGCTTTCTTT.

The chain combines TRBV18 with TRBJ2-5; D may be TRBD1 (7 bases). The CDR3 has 16 residues. The germline V and J ends were trimmed by 6 bases and 2 bases, with 19 bases remaining between them. Germline CDR1 and CDR2: KGHSH and LQKENI. The CDR3 sequence is CASSRGTERAQETQYF. Here the CDR3 DNA reads TGTGCCAGCTCTCGCGGGACAGAGAGGGCACAAGAGACCCAGTACTTC. The complete variable domain, with remaining parts taken from reference TRBV18 and TRBJ2-5, reads NAGVMQNPRHLVRRRGQEARLRCSPMKGHSHVYWYRQLPEEGLKFMVYLQKENIIDESGMPKERFSAEFPKEGPSILRIQQVVRGDSAAYFCASSRGTERAQETQYFGPGTRLLVL.

The count of this clone is one. The V call is TRBV29-1, the J call TRBJ1-2; the D gene is possibly TRBD1 (6 bases). V lost 6 bases and J lost 4, with 9 bases in between. Per germline, CDR1 SQVTM and CDR2 ANQGSEA. This CDR3 has 11 residues. The CDR3, as DNA: TGCAGCGTGACAGGAGGCTATGGCTACACCTTC. Translating it yields CSVTGGYGYTF.

V usage is TRBV19 and J usage is TRBJ1-2; TRBD1 is a possible D gene (5 bases). Germline V gene sequence: CDR1 LNHDA, CDR2 SQIVND (reference sequence). V lost 6 bases to trimming and J lost 0 bases, with 11 bases between them. This CDR3 has 14 amino acids. The CDR3 coding sequence is TGTGCCAGTAGGGTCGCAGGGACTAACTATGGCTACACCTTC. Protein: CASRVAGTNYGYTF.

This chain uses TRBV5-1 with TRBJ2-7, with D possibly being TRBD2 (6 bases). Trimming pared 0 bases from V and 4 bases from J, leaving 8 bases between. Looked up from germline, CDR1 is SGHRS and CDR2 is YFSETQ. CDR3 length equals 13 residues. CDR3 coding DNA: TGCGCCAGCAGCTTGGGCGGGGAGTACGAGCAGTACTTC. This codes for CASSLGGEYEQYF.

The chain's CDR3 is CASSPPFGLVGGYGYTF. CDR3 coding DNA: TGTGCCAGCAGCCCTCCTTTCGGATTAGTGGGAGGCTATGGCTACACCTTC. The chain is built from TRBV7-8 and TRBJ1-2; the D is unclear. The CDR3 is made up of 17 amino acids. V shed 5 bases and J shed 4 bases, with 23 bases lying between them. Germline V gene sequence: CDR1 SGHVS, CDR2 FQNEAQ.

The chain links TRBV2 to TRBJ2-7; TRBD2 agrees at 8 bases. Germline lookup yields CDR1 SNHLY and CDR2 FYNNEI. Trimming removed 7 bases from V and 1 base from J; junction bases left unmatched: 12. The CDR3 sequence is 16 residues long. CDR3 nucleotide sequence: TGTGCCAGCATGCAATCCCAGGGACTAGTTTCCTACGAGCAGTACTTC. Its translation: CASMQSQGLVSYEQYF.

The V gene is TRBV18, the J gene TRBJ1-2, with TRBD1 as a possible D gene (6 bases). Germline V lookup: CDR1 KGHSH, CDR2 LQKENI. Trimming cost V 5 bases and J 0 bases, with 16 bases left between them. The CDR3 runs to 16 residues. The CDR3 sequence is CASSSAGGAPNYGYTF. The CDR3 region has the DNA TGTGCCAGCTCATCCGCGGGGGGGGCACCTAACTATGGCTACACCTTC.

In its sample, this clone was seen once. The chain joins TRBV2 to TRBJ2-7, with 11 positions matching TRBD2. The CDR3 is 18 amino acids. Germline V gene sequence: CDR1 SNHLY, CDR2 FYNNEI. Trimming took 5 bases from V and 1 from J; bases not matched to a gene: 13. The CDR3 bases are TGTGCCAGCAGTACCTCCTCTAGAACTAGCGGGAGTTCCTACGAGCAGTACTTC. Translating gives CASSTSSRTSGSSYEQYF.

V and J are TRBV6-1 and TRBJ1-1; possibly TRBD1 for D (5 bases). CDR3 length: 15 amino acids. Trimming took 1 base from V and 1 from J, leaving 10 bases between them. The V gene's germline CDR1 is MNHNS and CDR2 SASEGT. CDR3 DNA sequence: TGTGCCAGCAGTGAAGTTGGGGGGGGGAACACTGAAGCTTTCTTT. Protein product: CASSEVGGGNTEAFF.

The V call is TRBV10-1, the J call TRBJ1-3; a weak D match, TRBD1 (5 bases). The CDR3 totals 15 residues. Trimming took 3 bases from V and 4 from J, leaving 13 bases between them. CDR1 is WNHNN, CDR2 SYGVQD, per germline (reference sequence). Written as DNA, the CDR3 is TGCGCCAGCAGTGACAGGGAAATTAACGGAAACACCATATATTTT. The encoded protein is CASSDREINGNTIYF.

V is TRBV5-1 and J is TRBJ1-2; D possibly corresponds to TRBD1 (6 bases). The CDR3 has 15 residues. Germline CDR1 reads SGHRS; CDR2 reads YFSETQ. Trimming left V 4 bases short and J 6 bases short, with 19 bases between. The CDR3 reads CASSPLTPTGHGYTF. For the CDR3, the DNA is TGCGCCAGCAGCCCACTAACTCCAACAGGGCATGGCTACACCTTC.

The chain combines TRBV7-2 with TRBJ2-1; TRBD2 aligns across 10 bases. The CDR3 loop spans 15 amino acids. J lost 5 bases, V lost 3 bases, and 4 bases had no gene match. Germline CDR1 reads SGHTA; CDR2 reads FQGNSA. The CDR3, as DNA: TGTGCCAGCAGCTTCGGGACTAGCGTTAACAATGAGCAGTTCTTC. Encoded protein: CASSFGTSVNNEQFF. The full variable domain, completed using reference TRBV7-2 and TRBJ2-1, is GAGVSQSPSNKVTEKGKDVELRCDPISGHTALYWYRQSLGQGLEFLIYFQGNSAPDKSGLPSDRFSAERTGGSVSTLTIQRTQQEDSAVYLCASSFGTSVNNEQFFGPGTRLTVL.

J is TRBJ2-7 and V is TRBV3-1 (or the pseudogene TRBV3-2); 8 bases fit TRBD2. Germline-derived CDR1 and CDR2 are LGHDT and YNNKEL (reference sequence). V lost 4 bases to trimming and J lost 3 bases; unmatched junction nucleotides: 11. This CDR3 comprises 16 residues. This CDR3 reads CASSPLSAGVDYEQYF. The CDR3 DNA follows: TGTGCCAGCAGCCCCCTCTCAGCGGGAGTTGACTACGAGCAGTACTTC.

The chain recombines TRBV2 with TRBJ1-2; D is perhaps TRBD1 (5 bases). Trimming cost V 3 bases and J 7 bases, with 9 bases left between them. Germline V gene lookup returns CDR1 SNHLY and CDR2 FYNNEI. The CDR3 is 12 residues long. In nucleotides, the CDR3 is TGTGCCAGCAGTGAGGGGAGGGGTGGCTACACCTTC. Amino acid sequence: CASSEGRGGYTF.

In this sample, this clone turned up once. The chain recombines TRBV7-3 with TRBJ1-1; D ambiguous. V was shortened by 6 bases and J by 0 bases, with 8 bases between the two germline ends. From germline, CDR1 is SGHTA and CDR2 FQGTGA. This CDR3 has 13 residues. CDR3 loop: CASRSGLNTEAFF. CDR3 nucleotides: TGTGCCAGCAGATCAGGTTTGAACACTGAAGCTTTCTTT.

The J gene is TRBJ2-7, the V gene TRBV12-3 or TRBV12-4; D is unresolved. The CDR3 is 13 amino acids. The V gene lost 3 bases and the J gene lost 6 bases, with 12 bases spanning the gap. The CDR3 region has the DNA TGTGCCAGCAGTTTTGATGCACAGACCGAGCAGTACTTC. Its protein is CASSFDAQTEQYF.

This clone was seen just once. The chain recombines TRBV5-1 with TRBJ2-3, with TRBD2 as a possible D gene (6 bases). The ends were cut back, 4 bases at V and 3 bases at J, with 15 bases in the middle. The CDR3 sequence is 15 residues long. CDR1 and CDR2 from the germline V gene are SGHRS and YFSETQ. The CDR3 reads CASSPPGLRTDTQYF. CDR3 in DNA: TGCGCCAGCAGCCCGCCGGGACTGCGAACAGATACGCAGTATTTT.

The gene calls are TRBV12-3 or TRBV12-4 and TRBJ1-2; D remains unclear. This CDR3 is 13 amino acids long. The germline V and J ends were trimmed by 6 bases and 3 bases, with 11 bases remaining between them. In nucleotides, the CDR3 is TGTGCCAGCAGCACCTACCGGGACTATGGCTACACCTTC. It translates to CASSTYRDYGYTF.

This rearrangement joins TRBV7-9 to TRBJ1-1; possibly TRBD1 for D (5 bases). The germline V gene encodes CDR1 SEHNR and CDR2 FQNEAQ (reference sequence). The CDR3 spans 14 residues. V lost 2 bases and J lost 2, with 9 bases in between. The CDR3 reads CASSLLGPNTEAFF. The DNA of the CDR3 is TGTGCCAGCAGCTTATTGGGGCCAAACACTGAAGCTTTCTTT.